This TCR beta chain stems from a study of beta chain features in type 1 diabetes. Study-wide points: High TCR expression in some cells could lead to their over-representation in cDNA sequencing.

What was sequenced were expressed TCRB transcripts, since all of the isolated RNA had been reverse transcribed. Clones were read by immunoSEQ multiplex PCR, and TCRdb kept only the in-frame ones, dropping some. The data show 150,000 to 200,000 clones, 7.5% to 9.5% seen once. CDR1 is SGHDN and CDR2 is FVKESK in the germline V gene. CDR3 length: 19 amino acids. Trimming at V came to 3 bases and at J to 3 bases, leaving 17 bases not matched to a gene. Notes on this clone: The antigen is not known.

CD4+ cells of the naive, central memory, regulatory and stem cell-like memory types were sorted via CD45RO/CCR7/CD25/CD127/CD95/CD27. This receptor was taken from a woman between 18 and 30 years old in good health. The sample consisted of central memory CD4+ T cells from blood. This sequence joins TRBV14 and TRBJ2-7; 10 bases fit TRBD1. The CDR3 nucleotides are TGTGCCAGCAGCCACCGCCCGAAAGACAGGGGGCGAGTAGGCTACGAGCAGTACTTC. As protein: CASSHRPKDRGRVGYEQYF.